Listed here are 8 T cell receptor beta chains from one sample, sequenced in a study of T-cell memory formation after mild COVID-19. TCRdb independently ran MiXCR on the 5' RACE reads; one entry per CDR3 protein. The data show 50,000 to 75,000 distinct CDR3 sequences, 9.3% seen once. The source material was PBMCs or a T cell subset sorted from them (not recorded which). These receptors were taken from a man between 18 and 35 years old who had mild COVID-19 (a few samples of this study predate the infection). Cell type and time point are not known.

This clonotype rates as medium-sized. The chain recombines TRBV7-9 with TRBJ1-2; the D gene is possibly TRBD1 (5 bases). This CDR3 comprises 15 residues. Looked up from germline, CDR1 is SEHNR and CDR2 is FQNEAQ (reference sequence). V was pared by 1 base and J by 6 bases, with 15 bases between. The chain's CDR3 is CASSLGGGTDNGYTF. The CDR3 DNA reads TGTGCCAGCAGCTTAGGGGGCGGAACAGACAATGGCTACACCTTC.

The chain links TRBV7-3 to TRBJ2-3; 9 positions match TRBD1. Germline V gives CDR1 SGHTA, CDR2 FQGTGA. There are 14 residues in the CDR3. Losses at the gene ends were 2 bases for V and 4 bases for J; bases not matched to a gene: 1. CDR3 amino acids: CASSLGTGSDTQYF. CDR3 coding DNA: TGTGCCAGCAGCTTAGGGACAGGGTCAGATACGCAGTATTTT.

This clonotype occurred a few times. The gene calls are TRBV7-2 and TRBJ1-3; the D is unclear. The ends were cut back, 5 bases at V and 3 bases at J, with 2 bases in the middle. The CDR3 covers 11 residues. Germline V gene sequence: CDR1 SGHTA, CDR2 FQGNSA. CDR3 DNA sequence: TGTGCCAGCAGCCTTGGAAACACCATATATTTT. Amino acids: CASSLGNTIYF.

The rearrangement uses TRBV14 and TRBJ2-7; tentatively, D is TRBD1 (6 bases). The CDR3 consists of 14 residues. Germline CDR1 SGHDN, CDR2 FVKESK. The V gene lost 1 base and the J gene lost 4 bases, with 11 bases spanning the gap. DNA for the CDR3: TGTGCCAGCAGCCAAGCAGGGGATGGGTACGAGCAGTACGTC. This gives the protein CASSQAGDGYEQYV.

This chain uses TRBV27 with TRBJ1-1, with a weak D call TRBD1 (5 bases). The CDR3 runs 14 residues. Germline CDR1 MNHEY, CDR2 SMNVEV (reference sequence). Trimming pared 4 bases from V and 1 base from J, leaving 10 bases between. In DNA form, the CDR3 reads TGTGCCAGCAGTTGGGGGGGAGCGAACACTGAAGCTTTCTTT. This sequence encodes CASSWGGANTEAFF.

The gene calls are TRBV28 and TRBJ1-5; TRBD1 matches 7 bases. This CDR3 contains 15 residues. CDR1 and CDR2 from the germline V gene are MDHEN and SYDVKM. J gave up 3 bases and V 6 bases, and 8 bases lay outside the gene matches. The CDR3 loop reads CASRSTGVSNQPQHF. In DNA form, the CDR3 reads TGTGCCAGCAGATCCACAGGGGTTTCCAATCAGCCCCAGCATTTT. The full variable domain, with the rest looked up from reference TRBV28 and TRBJ1-5, is DVKVTQSSRYLVKRTGEKVFLECVQDMDHENMFWYRQDPGLGLRLIYFSYDVKMKEKGDIPEGYSVSREKKERFSLILESASTNQTSMYLCASRSTGVSNQPQHFGDGTRLSIL.

Only a few counts were recorded for this clonotype. The J gene is TRBJ2-1, the V gene TRBV7-2; 9 nucleotides line up with TRBD2. Germline V gene sequence: CDR1 SGHTA, CDR2 FQGNSA. Losses at the gene ends were 7 bases for V and 9 bases for J; bases not matched to a gene: 13. This CDR3 has 15 residues. CDR3 DNA: TGTGCCAGCACCATAGGGCGGGGGGGCGCCGGTGAGCAGTTCTTC. Its protein is CASTIGRGGAGEQFF.

The CDR3 nucleotides are TGTGCCAGCTCACCACTTGCGGACACCTACGAGCAGTACTTC. The encoded protein is CASSPLADTYEQYF. The chain has TRBV18 and TRBJ2-7; D might be TRBD1 (5 bases). The CDR3 is 14 amino acids. Germline V gene data show CDR1 as KGHSH and CDR2 as LQKENI. Trimming took off 1 base at V and 2 bases at J, with 9 bases between the two ends.